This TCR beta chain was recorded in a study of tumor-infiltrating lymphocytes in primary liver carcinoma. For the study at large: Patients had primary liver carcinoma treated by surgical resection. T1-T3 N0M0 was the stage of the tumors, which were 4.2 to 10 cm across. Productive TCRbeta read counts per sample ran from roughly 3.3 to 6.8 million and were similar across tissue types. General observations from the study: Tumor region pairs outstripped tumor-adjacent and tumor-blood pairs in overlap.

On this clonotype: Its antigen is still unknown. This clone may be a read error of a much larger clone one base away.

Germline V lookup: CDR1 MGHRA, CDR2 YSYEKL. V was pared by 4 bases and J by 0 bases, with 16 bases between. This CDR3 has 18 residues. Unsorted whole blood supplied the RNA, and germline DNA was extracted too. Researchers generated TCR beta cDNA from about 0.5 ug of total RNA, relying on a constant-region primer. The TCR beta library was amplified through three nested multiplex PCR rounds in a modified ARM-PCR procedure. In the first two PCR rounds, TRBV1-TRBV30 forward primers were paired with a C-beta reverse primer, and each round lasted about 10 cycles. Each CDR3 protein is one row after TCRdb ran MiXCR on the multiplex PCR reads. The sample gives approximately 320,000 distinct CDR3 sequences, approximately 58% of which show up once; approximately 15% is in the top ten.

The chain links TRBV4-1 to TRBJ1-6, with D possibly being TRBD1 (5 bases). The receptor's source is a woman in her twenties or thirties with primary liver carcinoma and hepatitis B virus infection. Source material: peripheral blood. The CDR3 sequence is CASSRSLRADSYNSPLHF. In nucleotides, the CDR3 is TGCGCCAGCAGCCGAAGTCTCAGGGCCGACTCCTATAATTCACCCCTCCACTTT.